This T cell receptor beta chain appears in the sequencing data of a study of blood T cell repertoires in COVID-19. Study summary: Both acute and convalescent COVID-19 samples were obtained from the United States, Italy and Spain. T cells, B-cell-depleted T cells, or PBMCs provided the cDNA or gDNA that served as material.

Recovery meant two consecutive negative NP/OP PCR tests, professional clearance, or resolved symptoms. Data came from immunoSEQ multiplex PCR; TCRdb stores just in-frame clones and leaves some out. The top ten hold about 2.3% of the sample, which has some 200,000 clones, roughly nine tenths seen once. CDR1 is SGHRS, CDR2 YFSETQ, per germline. J gave up 5 bases and V 4 bases, and 5 bases lay outside the gene matches. The CDR3 runs 13 residues. The specimen sequenced was PBMCs or T cells enriched from blood (not recorded which). The sequence was collected from a woman aged 25 to 39 who had recovered from COVID-19. J is TRBJ1-1 and V is TRBV5-1; TRBD1 matches at 7 bases. CDR3 sequence (DNA): TGCGCCAGCAGCGCACAGGGGATAACTGAAGCTTTCTTT. Its translation is CASSAQGITEAFF.